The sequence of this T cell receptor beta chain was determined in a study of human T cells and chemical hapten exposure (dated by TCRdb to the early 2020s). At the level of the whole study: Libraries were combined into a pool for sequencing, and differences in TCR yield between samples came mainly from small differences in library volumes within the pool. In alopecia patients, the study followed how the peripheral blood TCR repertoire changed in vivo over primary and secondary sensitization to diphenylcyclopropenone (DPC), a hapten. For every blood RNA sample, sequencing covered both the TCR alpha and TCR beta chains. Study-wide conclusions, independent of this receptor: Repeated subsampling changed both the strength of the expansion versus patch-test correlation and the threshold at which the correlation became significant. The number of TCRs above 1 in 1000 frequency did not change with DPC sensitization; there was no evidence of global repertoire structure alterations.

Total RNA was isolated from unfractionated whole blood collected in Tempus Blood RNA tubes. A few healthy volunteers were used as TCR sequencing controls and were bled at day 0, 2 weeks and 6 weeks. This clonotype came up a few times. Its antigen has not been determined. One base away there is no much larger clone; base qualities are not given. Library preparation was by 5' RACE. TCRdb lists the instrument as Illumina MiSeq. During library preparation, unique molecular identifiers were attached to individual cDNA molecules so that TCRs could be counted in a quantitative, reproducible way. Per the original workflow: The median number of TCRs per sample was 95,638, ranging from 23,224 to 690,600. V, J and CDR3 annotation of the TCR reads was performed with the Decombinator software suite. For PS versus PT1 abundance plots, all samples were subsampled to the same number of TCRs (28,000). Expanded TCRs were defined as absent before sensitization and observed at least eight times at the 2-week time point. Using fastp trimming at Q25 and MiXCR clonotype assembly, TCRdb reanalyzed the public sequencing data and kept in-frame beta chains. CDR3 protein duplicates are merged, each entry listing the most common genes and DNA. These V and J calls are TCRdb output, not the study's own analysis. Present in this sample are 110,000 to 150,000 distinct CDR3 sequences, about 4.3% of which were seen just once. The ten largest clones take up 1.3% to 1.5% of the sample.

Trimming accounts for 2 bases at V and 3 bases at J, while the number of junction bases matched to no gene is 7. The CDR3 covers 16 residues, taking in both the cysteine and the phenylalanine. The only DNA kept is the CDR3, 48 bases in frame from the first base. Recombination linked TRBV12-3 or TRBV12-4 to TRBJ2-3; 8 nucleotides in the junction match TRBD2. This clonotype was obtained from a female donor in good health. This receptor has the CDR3 CASSLTPGGGTDTQYF. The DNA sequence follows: TGTGCCAGCAGTTTAACCCCCGGGGGGGGAACAGATACGCAGTATTTT.